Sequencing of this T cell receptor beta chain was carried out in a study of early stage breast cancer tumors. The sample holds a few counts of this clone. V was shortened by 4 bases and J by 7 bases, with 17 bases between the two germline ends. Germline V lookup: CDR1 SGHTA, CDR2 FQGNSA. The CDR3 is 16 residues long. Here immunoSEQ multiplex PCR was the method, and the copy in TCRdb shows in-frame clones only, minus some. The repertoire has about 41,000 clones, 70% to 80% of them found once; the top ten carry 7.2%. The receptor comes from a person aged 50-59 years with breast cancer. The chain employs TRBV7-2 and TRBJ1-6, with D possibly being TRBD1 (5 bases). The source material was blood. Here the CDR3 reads CASSSPDTALNSPLHF. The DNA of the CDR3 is TGTGCCAGCAGCTCTCCGGACACGGCCCTAAATTCACCCCTCCACTTT. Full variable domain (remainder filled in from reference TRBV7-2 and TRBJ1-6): GAGVSQSPSNKVTEKGKDVELRCDPISGHTALYWYRQSLGQGLEFLIYFQGNSAPDKSGLPSDRFSAERTGGSVSTLTIQRTQQEDSAVYLCASSSPDTALNSPLHFGNGTRLTVT.